These T cell receptor beta chains were read from a single sample in a study of ipilimumab plus nivolumab after autologous stem cell transplantation. Sequencing used immunoSEQ multiplex PCR; TCRdb keeps in-frame clones, though not all of them. The repertoire consists of approximately 12,000 clones, with roughly 75% occurring once and the leading ten covering about 11%. This sample comprised PBMCs, obtained in a trial of ipilimumab plus nivolumab as post-transplant consolidation. The source is a male donor with multiple myeloma. CDR3s include the opening cysteine and the closing phenylalanine or tryptophan. Fields, in order: V gene, CDR3 length, J gene, CDR3 protein.

V gene: TRBV5-5
CDR3 length: 15
J gene: TRBJ1-1
CDR3 protein: CASSYRVGLNTEAFF

V gene: TRBV5-1
CDR3 length: 15
J gene: TRBJ1-2
CDR3 protein: CASSLEVPPNYGYTF

V gene: TRBV7-2
CDR3 length: 13
J gene: TRBJ2-5
CDR3 protein: CASSFAGEETQYF

V gene: TRBV2
CDR3 length: 14
J gene: TRBJ1-4
CDR3 protein: CASSVGGGAEKLFF

V gene: TRBV12-5
CDR3 length: 15
J gene: TRBJ1-2
CDR3 protein: CASGLVTYRAGGYTF

V gene: TRBV18
CDR3 length: 13
J gene: TRBJ2-5
CDR3 protein: CASGPGAQETQYF

V gene: TRBV5-1
CDR3 length: 14
J gene: TRBJ1-2
CDR3 protein: CASSLGDPTYGYTF

V gene: TRBV6-1
CDR3 length: 14
J gene: TRBJ1-3
CDR3 protein: CVSSEAGVGNTIYF

V gene: TRBV6-6
CDR3 length: 13
J gene: TRBJ2-5
CDR3 protein: CASSGGPEGTQYF

V gene: TRBV23-1
CDR3 length: 15
J gene: TRBJ1-4
CDR3 protein: CASSQRTVKNEKLFF

V gene: TRBV6-1
CDR3 length: 19
J gene: TRBJ1-5
CDR3 protein: CASSEAMRRAGYSNQPQHF

V gene: TRBV5-8
CDR3 length: 16
J gene: TRBJ1-4
CDR3 protein: CASSLVPGQGQAKLFF

V gene: TRBV4-2
CDR3 length: 17
J gene: TRBJ2-2
CDR3 protein: CASSHFSGAANTGELFF

V gene: TRBV9
CDR3 length: 14
J gene: TRBJ1-2
CDR3 protein: CASSHPMTDYGYTF

V gene: TRBV29-1
CDR3 length: 16
J gene: TRBJ2-1
CDR3 protein: CSVPPGQGAFNHEQFF

V gene: TRBV7-9
CDR3 length: 12
J gene: TRBJ1-2
CDR3 protein: CASSPIEQAPTF

V gene: TRBV29-1
CDR3 length: 14
J gene: TRBJ2-3
CDR3 protein: CSAKVSLGTDTQYF

V gene: TRBV30
CDR3 length: 12
J gene: TRBJ2-2
CDR3 protein: CAWISIGGELFF

V gene: TRBV4-2
CDR3 length: 13
J gene: TRBJ2-1
CDR3 protein: CASSHSSSNEQFF

V gene: TRBV5-5
CDR3 length: 12
J gene: TRBJ1-1
CDR3 protein: CASSLEATEAFF

V gene: TRBV7-3
CDR3 length: 14
J gene: TRBJ1-2
CDR3 protein: CASSLTAGASGYTF

V gene: TRBV6-6
CDR3 length: 14
J gene: TRBJ1-6
CDR3 protein: CASRIDRVNSPLHF

V gene: TRBV7-3
CDR3 length: 14
J gene: TRBJ2-1
CDR3 protein: CASRIAGGSNEQFF

V gene: TRBV2
CDR3 length: 12
J gene: TRBJ2-5
CDR3 protein: CASGPGTETQYF

V gene: TRBV4-1
CDR3 length: 14
J gene: TRBJ1-1
CDR3 protein: CASSLGDRVTEAFF

V gene: TRBV5-5
CDR3 length: 13
J gene: TRBJ1-1
CDR3 protein: CASLGTGNTEAFF

V gene: TRBV6-4
CDR3 length: 14
J gene: TRBJ2-3
CDR3 protein: CASSVGRSTDTQYF

V gene: TRBV7-2
CDR3 length: 14
J gene: TRBJ2-5
CDR3 protein: CASSLQGGQETQYF

V gene: TRBV9
CDR3 length: 13
J gene: TRBJ2-3
CDR3 protein: CASSRDRQNTQYF

V gene: TRBV11-2
CDR3 length: 15
J gene: TRBJ2-5
CDR3 protein: CASTLAGGSQETQYF

V gene: TRBV7-6
CDR3 length: 15
J gene: TRBJ1-4
CDR3 protein: CASSFVPATNEKLFF

V gene: TRBV4-2
CDR3 length: 16
J gene: TRBJ2-7
CDR3 protein: CASSQEGAGGFYEQYF

V gene: TRBV6-6
CDR3 length: 13
J gene: TRBJ1-2
CDR3 protein: CASVDSSSYGYTF

V gene: TRBV27
CDR3 length: 15
J gene: TRBJ1-6
CDR3 protein: CASSFNQGGNSPLHF

V gene: TRBV28
CDR3 length: 15
J gene: TRBJ2-5
CDR3 protein: CASSWGQGYQETQYF

V gene: TRBV5-6
CDR3 length: 15
J gene: TRBJ2-1
CDR3 protein: CASSLVLAGVGEQFF

V gene: TRBV12-5
CDR3 length: 17
J gene: TRBJ2-4
CDR3 protein: CASGLDSIGQTANIQYF

V gene: TRBV11-1
CDR3 length: 18
J gene: TRBJ2-4
CDR3 protein: CASSPTSGGVLAKNIQYF

V gene: TRBV7-9
CDR3 length: 13
J gene: TRBJ1-5
CDR3 protein: CASSLGEHQPQHF

V gene: TRBV4-2
CDR3 length: 16
J gene: TRBJ2-5
CDR3 protein: CASSQGGTGIGETQYF

V gene: TRBV21-1
CDR3 length: 16
J gene: TRBJ2-1
CDR3 protein: CASSKVLAGAYNEQFF

V gene: TRBV2
CDR3 length: 15
J gene: TRBJ1-2
CDR3 protein: CASSRKSGGNYGYTF

V gene: TRBV14
CDR3 length: 15
J gene: TRBJ2-2
CDR3 protein: CASERAGGYDGELFF

V gene: TRBV5-1
CDR3 length: 13
J gene: TRBJ1-1
CDR3 protein: CASSLAGLGEAFF

V gene: TRBV18
CDR3 length: 16
J gene: TRBJ1-5
CDR3 protein: CASSRSVGQLGQPQHF

V gene: TRBV4-2
CDR3 length: 16
J gene: TRBJ1-5
CDR3 protein: CASSQADYSSNQPQHF

V gene: TRBV11-2
CDR3 length: 14
J gene: TRBJ1-6
CDR3 protein: CASSLVQGDSPLHF

V gene: TRBV5-8
CDR3 length: 15
J gene: TRBJ2-1
CDR3 protein: CASSTGTSVDNEQFF

V gene: TRBV27
CDR3 length: 13
J gene: TRBJ2-7
CDR3 protein: CASSLRLPYEQYF